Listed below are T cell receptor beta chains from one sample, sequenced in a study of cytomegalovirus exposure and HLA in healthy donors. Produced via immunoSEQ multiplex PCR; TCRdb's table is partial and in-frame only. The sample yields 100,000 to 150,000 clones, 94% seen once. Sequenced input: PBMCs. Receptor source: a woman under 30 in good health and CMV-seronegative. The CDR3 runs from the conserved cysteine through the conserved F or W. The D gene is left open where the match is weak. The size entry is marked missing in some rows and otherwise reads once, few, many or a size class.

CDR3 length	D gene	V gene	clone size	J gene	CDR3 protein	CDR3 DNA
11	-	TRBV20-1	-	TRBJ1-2	CSARNSYGYTF	TGCAGTGCTAGGAACAGCTATGGCTACACCTTC
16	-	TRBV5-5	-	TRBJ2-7	CASSPGWGGSPYEQYF	TGTGCCAGCAGCCCGGGATGGGGGGGCTCCCCCTACGAGCAGTACTTC
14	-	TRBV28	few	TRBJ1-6	CASTPRVRDSPLHF	TGTGCCAGCACCCCCCGGGTCCGGGATTCACCCCTCCACTTT
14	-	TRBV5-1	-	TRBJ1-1	CASSLPAGQGEAFF	TGCGCCAGCAGCTTGCCTGCAGGGCAAGGTGAAGCTTTCTTT
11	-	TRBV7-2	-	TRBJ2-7	CASSSAYEQYF	TGTGCCAGCAGCTCAGCCTACGAGCAGTACTTC
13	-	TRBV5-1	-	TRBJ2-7	CASSSHTGLEQYF	TGCGCCAGCAGCTCCCACACAGGCCTCGAGCAGTACTTC
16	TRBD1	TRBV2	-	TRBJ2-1	CASSVGQGSSYNEQFF	TGTGCCAGCAGCGTGGGACAGGGAAGCTCCTACAATGAGCAGTTCTTC
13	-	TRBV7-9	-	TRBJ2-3	CASSLTEVHTQYF	TGTGCCAGCAGCTTGACAGAGGTACATACGCAGTATTTT
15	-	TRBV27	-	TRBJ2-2	CASSLSQVDTGELFF	TGTGCCAGCAGTTTAAGTCAGGTTGACACCGGGGAGCTGTTTTTT
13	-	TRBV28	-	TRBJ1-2	CASSPSGYYGYTF	TGTGCCAGCAGTCCCTCGGGGTACTATGGCTACACCTTC
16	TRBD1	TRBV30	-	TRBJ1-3	CAWAPGTDRPGNTIYF	TGTGCCTGGGCCCCAGGGACGGACAGGCCTGGAAACACCATATATTTT
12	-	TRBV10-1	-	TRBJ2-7	CASSDGGYEQYF	TGCGCCAGCAGTGATGGCGGCTACGAGCAGTACTTC
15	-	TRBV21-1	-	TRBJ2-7	CASSSQGGPDYEQYF	TGTGCCAGCAGCTCGCAGGGGGGCCCCGACTACGAGCAGTACTTC
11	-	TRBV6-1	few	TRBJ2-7	CASQIQYEQYF	TGTGCCAGCCAGATCCAATACGAGCAGTACTTC
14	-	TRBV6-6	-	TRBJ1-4	CASSTHRVNEKLFF	TGTGCCAGCAGTACCCACAGGGTTAATGAAAAACTGTTTTTT
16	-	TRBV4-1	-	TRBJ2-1	CASSQQWPRRVGEQFF	TGCGCCAGCAGCCAACAATGGCCAAGGAGGGTGGGTGAGCAGTTCTTC
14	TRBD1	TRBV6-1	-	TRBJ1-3	CASSEARQGHTIYF	TGTGCCAGCAGTGAAGCGCGACAGGGACACACCATATATTTT
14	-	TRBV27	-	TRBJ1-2	CASSFLGRGYGYTF	TGTGCCAGCAGTTTCCTCGGGAGAGGCTATGGCTACACCTTC
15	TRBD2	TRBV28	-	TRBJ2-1	CASTRTSGFYNEQFF	TGTGCCAGCACCCGGACTAGCGGGTTCTACAATGAGCAGTTCTTC
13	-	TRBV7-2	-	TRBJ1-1	CASSYKPNTEAFF	TGTGCCAGCAGCTACAAACCGAACACTGAAGCTTTCTTT
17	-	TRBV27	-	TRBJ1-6	CASSPTSSGWDNSPLHF	TGTGCCAGCAGCCCCACCTCCTCAGGGTGGGATAATTCACCCCTCCACTTT
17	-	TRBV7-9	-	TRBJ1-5	CASSLAGGDVSNQPQHF	TGTGCCAGCAGCTTAGCGGGCGGGGACGTTAGCAATCAGCCCCAGCATTTT
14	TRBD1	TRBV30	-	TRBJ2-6	CAWGTGAGANVLTF	TGTGCCTGGGGTACAGGGGCTGGGGCCAACGTCCTGACTTTC
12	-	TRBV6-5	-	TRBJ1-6	CASREGDSPLHF	TGTGCCAGCAGGGAAGGGGATTCACCCCTCCACTTT
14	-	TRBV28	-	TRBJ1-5	CASMGGISNQPQHF	TGTGCCAGCATGGGAGGGATAAGCAATCAGCCCCAGCATTTT
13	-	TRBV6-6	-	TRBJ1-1	CASSLQGYTEAFF	TGTGCCAGCAGTCTACAGGGCTACACTGAAGCTTTCTTT
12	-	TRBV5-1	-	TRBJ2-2	CASNGDSGELFF	TGCGCCAGCAACGGGGATTCCGGGGAGCTGTTTTTT
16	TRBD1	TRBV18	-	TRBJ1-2	CASSLSQGRRDYGYTF	TGTGCCAGCTCACTCTCACAGGGGCGACGAGACTATGGCTACACCTTC
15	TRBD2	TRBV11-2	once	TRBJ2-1	CASSGASGEYNEQFF	TGTGCCAGCAGCGGAGCTAGCGGGGAATACAATGAGCAGTTCTTC
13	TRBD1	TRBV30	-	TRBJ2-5	CAWGRQGEETQYF	TGTGCCTGGGGTAGACAGGGGGAAGAGACCCAGTACTTC
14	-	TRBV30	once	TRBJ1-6	CAWSPPGSNSPLHF	TGTGCCTGGAGTCCCCCGGGGTCAAATTCACCCCTCCACTTT
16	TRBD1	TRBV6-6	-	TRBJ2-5	CASSRDRGTSQETQYF	TGTGCCAGCAGTCGGGACAGGGGTACCTCCCAAGAGACCCAGTACTTC
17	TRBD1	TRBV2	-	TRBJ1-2	CASSLVAGGLYDYGYTF	TGTGCCAGCAGTCTGGTTGCAGGGGGCCTTTACGATTATGGCTACACCTTC